This TCR beta chain is from a study of CXCR3-negative and CXCR3-positive naive CD8 T cells. Study-wide results and caveats: More hydrophobic TRB CDR3s were found in CXCR3-positive naive cells than in CXCR3-negative naive cells.

This CDR3 comprises 12 residues. Germline V gives CDR1 SQVTM, CDR2 ANQGSEA. Remarks on this clonotype: Its antigen is unidentified.

5' RACE that incorporated UMI labels was used to prepare the TRB cDNA libraries. TCRdb derives one entry per CDR3 protein from the 5' RACE reads, leaving out DNA. The listing records around 63,000 distinct CDR3 sequences. This sequence originates from a human donor in good health. Some clones in this sample may be carry-over from other donors' samples. J is TRBJ1-1 and V is TRBV29-1; TCRdb picks TRBD1, but there is no DNA to check that call. Sequenced material: naive CXCR3+ CD8+ T cells from blood. The subset: CD45RO-CCR7+CD27+CD95- naive CD8+ T cells expressing CXCR3 (TNR3+). This CDR3 reads CSIQGDGAEAFF.